This T cell receptor beta chain comes out of a study of shared clonotypes between healthy human individuals. Trimming took off 7 bases at V and 1 base at J, with 9 bases between the two ends. CDR1 and CDR2 (germline): LNHDA, SQIVND (reference sequence). CDR3 size: 13 residues. Profiled with immunoSEQ multiplex PCR; TCRdb holds only in-frame clones, not every one. Among about 680,000 clones listed, about 74% were seen once. The sample was memory CD4+ T cells sorted from blood. The subset denotes: CD45RA-negative fraction. This chain connects TRBV19 to TRBJ2-3; no clear D. The TCR comes from a woman between 25 and 40 years old in good health. The DNA of the CDR3 is TGTGCCAGTACGTTAACCGGCACAGATACGCAGTATTTT. Its translation is CASTLTGTDTQYF.